Listed here are 21 T cell receptor beta chains from one sample, sequenced in a study of T-cell memory formation after mild COVID-19. TCRdb reprocessed the 5' RACE reads via MiXCR and lists one record per CDR3 protein. The sample carries roughly 500,000 distinct CDR3 sequences, over 20% recorded once. The sequenced sample consisted of PBMCs or a T cell subset sorted from them (not recorded which). These receptors all come from an adult woman who had mild COVID-19 (a few samples of this study predate the infection). Cell type and time point are not known.

This clonotype showed up just a few times. The chain recombines TRBV10-3 with TRBJ1-1; the D gene is possibly TRBD1 (5 bases). The CDR3 has 16 amino acids. CDR1 and CDR2 from the germline V gene are ENHRY and SYGVKD. With 4 bases removed from V and 3 bases from J, the gap between germline ends came to 18 bases. The CDR3 is CAISGGEVGTHTEAFF. DNA of the CDR3: TGTGCCATCAGTGGCGGTGAGGTAGGGACTCACACTGAAGCTTTCTTT.

This clonotype has a handful of counts. This chain links TRBV5-1 with TRBJ1-1; tentative D call: TRBD1 (5 bases). V was shortened by 4 bases and J by 0 bases, with 10 bases between the two germline ends. CDR1 is SGHRS, CDR2 YFSETQ, per germline. The CDR3 has 14 residues. CDR3 DNA sequence: TGCGCCAGCAGCCCGGACACCTTGAACACTGAAGCTTTCTTT. Translating gives CASSPDTLNTEAFF.

Ten or more counts support this clonotype. The CDR3 protein is CATASGSWYEQYF. The CDR3 coding sequence is TGTGCCACCGCTAGCGGGAGTTGGTACGAGCAGTACTTC. V gene TRBV6-2 or TRBV6-3 combines with J gene TRBJ2-7, with TRBD2 identical over 10 bases. Germline CDR1 and CDR2: MNHEY and SVGEGT. The CDR3 has 13 amino acids. The J segment lost 4 bases and the V segment lost 10 bases, leaving 7 bases of the junction unmatched.

This clonotype was seen more than once but under ten times. The V gene is TRBV20-1, the J gene TRBJ2-7, with TRBD2 matching 8 bases. The CDR3 spans 13 residues. CDR1 and CDR2 from the germline V gene are DFQATT and SNEGSKA (reference sequence). V trimming: 3 bases; J trimming: 1 base; junction bases outside the gene matches: 2. The CDR3 sequence: CSASTGGSYEQYF. For the CDR3, the DNA is TGCAGTGCTAGTACGGGAGGGTCCTACGAGCAGTACTTC.

This clonotype was observed a single time. V gene TRBV13 combines with J gene TRBJ2-1, with 9 bases matching TRBD1. CDR1 PRHDT and CDR2 FYEKMQ come from the germline V gene (reference sequence). Trimming took 5 bases from V and 5 from J; bases not matched to a gene: 4. The CDR3 length is 14 residues. CDR3 coding DNA: TGTGCCAGCAGCCACGGGACAGGGAACAATGAGCAGTTCTTC. It encodes CASSHGTGNNEQFF.

In its sample, this clonotype was seen a few times. The CDR3 DNA reads TGTGCCAGCAGCTCGCGACAGGGCAGGTCACCCCTCCACTTT. Its translation is CASSSRQGRSPLHF. The chain has TRBV7-2 and TRBJ1-6, with 7 bases identical to TRBD1. The CDR3 has 14 amino acids. The J segment lost 10 bases and the V segment lost 4 bases, leaving 7 bases of the junction unmatched. Germline assignment: CDR1 SGHTA and CDR2 FQGNSA.

This clonotype was seen at least ten times. The CDR3 reads CASSHSFRAPNTGELFF. CDR3 coding DNA: TGTGCCAGCAGCCACTCCTTCCGGGCCCCGAACACCGGGGAGCTGTTTTTT. The genes are TRBV7-9 and TRBJ2-2; D is ambiguous. V was shortened by 5 bases and J by 0 bases, with 16 bases between the two germline ends. The CDR3 sequence is 17 residues long. CDR1 SEHNR and CDR2 FQNEAQ come from the germline V gene (reference sequence).

The chain couples TRBV5-1 to TRBJ1-5; D remains ambiguous. The CDR3 spans 13 residues. The germline V gene has CDR1 SGHRS and CDR2 YFSETQ. V lost 4 bases and J 9 bases, leaving 14 bases between the germline ends. In DNA form, the CDR3 reads TGCGCCAGCAGCCGAGACACCCTGGGGCCCCAGCATTTT. Its protein product is CASSRDTLGPQHF.

The gene calls are TRBV6-6 and TRBJ2-3; D is undetermined. CDR1 is MNHNY, CDR2 SVGAGI, per germline (reference sequence). V lost 11 bases, J lost 3 bases, and 12 bases lay in between. CDR3 length: 12 amino acids. This chain's CDR3 is CASGWGTDTQYF. CDR3 DNA sequence: TGTGCCTCCGGGTGGGGAACAGATACGCAGTATTTT.

This clonotype occurred many times. The rearrangement links TRBV7-2 to TRBJ2-1; D gene uncertain. Trimming removed 3 bases at V and 8 bases at J, with 11 bases between. CDR3 length: 13 residues. Germline CDR1 reads SGHTA; CDR2 reads FQGNSA. CDR3 protein: CASSFFGLDEQFF. CDR3 nucleotide sequence: TGTGCCAGCAGCTTTTTTGGGTTGGATGAGCAGTTCTTC.

This chain's CDR3 is CASSFRTPRNYGYTF. DNA of the CDR3: TGTGCCAGCAGTTTCAGGACGCCACGGAACTATGGCTACACCTTC. The chain joins TRBV12-3 or TRBV12-4 to TRBJ1-2; D remains ambiguous. The CDR3 consists of 15 residues. The V and J ends lost 3 bases and 2 bases respectively, with 13 bases between them.

This chain connects TRBV6-4 to TRBJ2-3; possible D gene TRBD2, 5 bases. Germline V lookup: CDR1 MRHNA, CDR2 SNTAGT. Trimming shortened V by 4 bases and J by 6 bases, and 11 bases separated the two germline ends. The CDR3 sequence is 13 residues long. The CDR3 DNA is TGTGCCAGCAGTGTGGAGAGGGAGGATACGCAGTATTTT. It is translated as CASSVEREDTQYF.

This chain uses TRBV20-1 with TRBJ2-5, with D perhaps matching TRBD1 (6 bases). The V end lost 5 bases, the J end lost 3 bases, and 28 bases lay between the germline ends. This CDR3 is built from 18 residues. Germline lookup yields CDR1 DFQATT and CDR2 SNEGSKA (reference sequence). The CDR3 spells CSAAVHLTGRGWEETQYF. CDR3 bases: TGCAGTGCTGCCGTCCACTTAACAGGGAGAGGCTGGGAAGAGACCCAGTACTTC.

V usage is TRBV14 and J usage is TRBJ2-6; 9 nucleotides match TRBD2. CDR1 is SGHDN, CDR2 FVKESK, per germline. Trimming cost V 0 bases and J 1 base; bases outside gene matches: 10. The CDR3 spans 20 residues. The CDR3 DNA sequence: TGTGCCAGCAGCCAAGAGCGGGAGGGCCGAGTCTGGTCTGGGGCCAACGTCCTGACTTTC. Translating gives CASSQEREGRVWSGANVLTF.

This clonotype has just a few counts. The gene calls are TRBV7-9 and TRBJ2-5, with D tentatively TRBD2 (5 bases). Germline V lookup: CDR1 SEHNR, CDR2 FQNEAQ (reference sequence). The CDR3 has 15 residues. Trimming shortened V by 0 bases and J by 1 base, and 9 bases separated the two germline ends. For the CDR3, the DNA is TGTGCCAGCAGCTTAGCGGAGGCAGCCCAAGAGACCCAGTACTTC. Its translation: CASSLAEAAQETQYF.

The chain employs TRBV20-1 and TRBJ2-7; unclear D gene. V lost 0 bases and J lost 1, with 7 bases in between. The germline CDR1 and CDR2 sequences are DFQATT and SNEGSKA (reference sequence). The CDR3 is 13 amino acids. CDR3 sequence reads: CSAREGSSYEQYF. CDR3 nucleotide sequence: TGCAGTGCTAGAGAGGGCAGTTCCTACGAGCAGTACTTC.

This clonotype was counted at least ten times. The CDR3 spells CASSLEPGQGGYNEQFF. CDR3 coding DNA: TGCGCCAGCAGCTTGGAACCGGGACAGGGAGGCTACAATGAGCAGTTCTTC. The chain joins TRBV5-1 to TRBJ2-1, with TRBD1 identical over 9 bases. Germline V gene sequence: CDR1 SGHRS, CDR2 YFSETQ. CDR3 size: 17 residues. V lost 0 bases, J lost 3 bases, and 7 bases stayed unmatched.

This clonotype has just a few counts. The rearrangement joins TRBV9 to TRBJ2-1; 12 nucleotides align to TRBD2. This CDR3 spans 16 amino acids. V shed 0 bases and J 10 bases; nucleotides not matched to a gene: 8. The germline V gene encodes CDR1 SGDLS and CDR2 YYNGEE. The CDR3 sequence: CASSVGSLAGGREQFF. As DNA, the CDR3 is TGTGCCAGCAGCGTAGGTTCCCTAGCGGGGGGGCGGGAGCAGTTCTTC.

In this sample, this clonotype turned up a few times. The chain employs TRBV7-9 and TRBJ2-1; D unclear. This CDR3 contains 11 residues. V lost 11 bases and J 8 bases, leaving 13 bases between the germline ends. Germline CDR1 and CDR2: SEHNR and FQNEAQ (reference sequence). The CDR3 sequence: CAYRRLDEQFF. CDR3 sequence (DNA): TGTGCCTACAGACGTCTGGATGAGCAGTTCTTC.

J is TRBJ2-7 and V is TRBV12-3 or TRBV12-4; TRBD1 aligns across 9 bases. J gave up 0 bases and V 3 bases, and 9 bases lay outside the gene matches. The CDR3 runs 17 residues. CDR3 coding DNA: TGTGCCAGCAGTTTGTACAGGGGGCTCGACTCCTCCTACGAGCAGTACTTC. Protein: CASSLYRGLDSSYEQYF.

The chain combines TRBV6-6 with TRBJ2-7; the match to TRBD1 covers 7 bases. With V trimmed by 0 bases and J by 4 bases, 9 bases remained unmatched. The CDR3 covers 16 residues. Germline CDR1 MNHNY, CDR2 SVGAGI (reference sequence). CDR3 region: CASSYSPGQFPYEQYF. The CDR3 nucleotides read TGTGCCAGCAGTTACTCCCCGGGACAGTTTCCTTACGAGCAGTACTTC.